This T cell receptor (beta chain) was profiled in a study of tissue T cells after allogeneic stem cell transplantation. Overall study findings and caveats: The study did not identify alloreactive or antigen-specific tissue TCRs, and some clones might be persisting host cells.

Trimming left V 6 bases short and J 7 bases short, with 15 bases between. This CDR3 comprises 13 residues. The table came from immunoSEQ multiplex PCR; TCRdb's copy has only in-frame clones and leaves some out. The sample consists of under 50,000 clones, roughly 89% of them appearing once. As concerns this clone: Antigen specificity is unknown.

Sequencing used blood, obtained before transplantation. The receptor's source is a woman aged 35 to 75 who later had graft-versus-host disease after an allogeneic stem cell transplant. This sequence joins TRBV12-3 or TRBV12-4 and TRBJ1-2, with D possibly TRBD1 on 5 matching bases. The CDR3 loop is CASRPPGDPGYTF. In DNA, the CDR3 is TGTGCCAGCAGACCCCCCGGGGACCCTGGCTACACCTTC.